These 4 T cell receptor beta chains originate from one sample sequenced in a study of cytomegalovirus exposure and HLA in healthy donors. It was with 60 Vbeta and 13 Jbeta primers that the PCR ran. Assay used: immunoSEQ multiplex PCR; TCRdb lists only in-frame clones, some missing. In the table there are about 200,000 clones, more than 75% of which are singletons. Sequencing was done on a sample of PBMCs. The receptors shown here come from a woman aged 45-65 years in good health and CMV-seropositive.

The chain is built from TRBV7-9 and TRBJ2-7, with a possible D match to TRBD2 (6 bases). Per germline, CDR1 SEHNR and CDR2 FQNEAQ (reference sequence). Trimming pared 3 bases from V and 7 bases from J, leaving 16 bases between. The CDR3 runs to 14 residues. The CDR3 sequence is CASSLSSGLGEQYF. The DNA for the CDR3 is TGTGCCAGCAGCTTGAGTAGCGGCCTGGGGGAGCAGTACTTC.

This clone was counted once. The chain joins TRBV7-2 to TRBJ2-7, with a weak D call TRBD2 (5 bases). Trimming pared 5 bases from V and 3 bases from J, leaving 5 bases between. The CDR3 runs to 11 residues. Germline CDR1 SGHTA, CDR2 FQGNSA. In nucleotides, the CDR3 is TGTGCCAGCAGCCGGGGCTACGAGCAGTACTTC. It encodes CASSRGYEQYF.

The V call is TRBV7-9, the J call TRBJ1-2, with 9 bases aligning to TRBD1. The CDR3 contains 13 residues. The V gene end was trimmed by 5 bases and the J gene end by 8 bases; junction bases not matched to a gene: 6. Germline V gene sequence: CDR1 SEHNR, CDR2 FQNEAQ (reference sequence). DNA of the CDR3: TGTGCCAGCAGCGGACAGGGGCTCGGGGGCTACACCTTC. Residues: CASSGQGLGGYTF.

The V gene is TRBV19, the J gene TRBJ2-1; D perhaps matches TRBD1 (5 bases). Trimming stripped 5 bases from V and 7 bases from J, with 12 bases between. CDR1 and CDR2 from the germline V gene are LNHDA and SQIVND (reference sequence). The CDR3 is 13 amino acids. The CDR3 nucleotides are TGTGCCAGTAGTGGGGCCGTTTGGAATGAGCAGTTCTTC. Its protein product is CASSGAVWNEQFF.